The sequence of this TCR beta chain was determined in a study of cytomegalovirus exposure and HLA in healthy donors. This clone was observed once. This PCR relied on a set of 60 Vbeta primers and 13 Jbeta primers. Assay: immunoSEQ multiplex PCR; the TCRdb copy retains only in-frame clones and omits some. The sample lists roughly 120,000 clones, roughly 67% occurring once. The CDR3 runs to 14 residues. V lost 5 bases, J lost 4 bases, and 7 bases stayed unmatched. Germline values: CDR1 SGHTA, CDR2 FQGNSA. The chain is built from TRBV7-2 and TRBJ2-7, with TRBD2 identical over 8 bases. This clonotype was obtained from a man aged 35 to 55 in good health and CMV-seronegative. Sequencing used PBMCs. This CDR3 is CASSRVAGSYEQYF. The CDR3 bases are TGTGCCAGCAGCCGCGTAGCGGGGTCGTACGAGCAGTACTTC.